The 23 T cell receptor beta chains given below trace back to one sample, sequenced in a study of beta chain bispecific antibodies for T cell cancers. TCRdb re-called the 5' RACE reads through MiXCR, storing one row per CDR3 protein. The sample lists about 20,000 distinct CDR3 sequences; approximately 2.2% were seen once. These receptors' targets are unknown. T cells were expanded from blood mononuclear cells for approximately 3 days with anti-CD3 OKT3 or CD3/CD28 beads. Findings of the study overall: The TRBV12-3 share of total TRBV signal fell 98.9% after anti-TRBV12 rather than anti-CD19 exposure. Most targeted TRBV signal came from the leukemia cell line cells, not normal T cells.

Sequencing used healthy donor T cells cultured with leukemia cells, obtained from a culture containing a bispecific antibody targeting TCR Vbeta12. The source is a human donor in good health. Some clones in this sample may be carry-over from other donors' samples.

This clonotype was detected many times. The rearrangement uses TRBV28 and TRBJ1-5; unclear D gene. Trimming removed 4 bases at V and 0 bases at J, with 7 bases between. The germline V gene encodes CDR1 MDHEN and CDR2 SYDVKM. CDR3 size: 14 residues. CDR3 nucleotides: TGTGCCAGCAGTTCAGTCAATAGCAATCAGCCCCAGCATTTT. It is translated as CASSSVNSNQPQHF.

This clonotype occurred many times. The chain is built from TRBV4-2 and TRBJ2-2; D may correspond to TRBD1 or TRBD2 (5 bases each). There are 14 residues in the CDR3. Looked up from germline, CDR1 is LGHNA and CDR2 is YNFKEQ. V was shortened by 0 bases and J by 3 bases, with 5 bases between the two germline ends. CDR3 nucleotides: TGTGCCAGCAGCCAAGAGGGACACACCGGGGAGCTGTTTTTT. It yields the protein CASSQEGHTGELFF.

The chain combines TRBV20-1 with TRBJ1-5, with 9 bases matching TRBD1. Per the germline V gene, CDR1 is DFQATT and CDR2 is SNEGSKA (reference sequence). The length of the CDR3 is 20 residues. The trim removed 0 bases at V and 2 bases at J, leaving 17 bases unmatched. The CDR3, as DNA: TGCAGTGCTAGAGATCTGCGGGACGACAGGGGGGTTTTAGGCAATCAGCCCCAGCATTTT. Translated: CSARDLRDDRGVLGNQPQHF.

In its sample, this clonotype was seen many times. The chain links TRBV5-6 to TRBJ2-7, with a tentative D call TRBD1 (6 bases). Germline V gene data show CDR1 as SGHDT and CDR2 as YYEEEE. The CDR3 has 16 amino acids. V was pared by 4 bases and J by 4 bases, with 21 bases between. This chain's CDR3 is CASSILQGIQHYEQYF. The CDR3 DNA follows: TGTGCCAGCAGCATCTTACAGGGAATCCAGCATTACGAGCAGTACTTC.

The sample holds many counts of this clonotype. The gene calls are TRBV20-1 and TRBJ2-5; TRBD1 matches at 11 bases. After removal of 6 bases from V and 1 base from J, the junction contained 7 bases not matched to a gene. Germline values: CDR1 DFQATT, CDR2 SNEGSKA (reference sequence). The CDR3 sequence is 15 residues long. The CDR3 DNA follows: TGCAGTGCACAGCCGGGACAGGGGGTCCAAGAGACCCAGTACTTC. This gives the protein CSAQPGQGVQETQYF.

This clonotype was counted at least ten times. V usage is TRBV30 and J usage is TRBJ1-1; TRBD1 agrees at 7 bases. V trimming: 0 bases; J trimming: 6 bases; junction bases outside the gene matches: 7. The germline V gene has CDR1 GTSNPN and CDR2 SVGIG (reference sequence). The CDR3 is 14 amino acids. CDR3 region: CAWSVTTGISEAFF. The CDR3 region has the DNA TGTGCCTGGAGTGTAACGACAGGGATCTCTGAAGCTTTCTTT.

In its sample, this clonotype was seen many times. J is TRBJ1-2 and V is TRBV27, with 9 bases that match TRBD1. V gave up 2 bases and J gave up 10 bases; unmatched junction bases: 5. Germline V gene data show CDR1 as MNHEY and CDR2 as SMNVEV (reference sequence). The CDR3 covers 13 residues. CDR3 DNA: TGTGCCAGCAGTTTAGGGACAGGGTCCCCCTACACCTTC. This sequence encodes CASSLGTGSPYTF.

This clonotype was picked up many times. This sequence joins TRBV7-9 and TRBJ2-7; TRBD1 is a possible D gene (5 bases). V was trimmed by 1 base and J by 3 bases, leaving 7 bases between them. The CDR3 runs 13 residues. Germline V CDR1 and CDR2: SEHNR, FQNEAQ (reference sequence). DNA of the CDR3: TGTGCCAGCAGCTTAGGACAGCTCTACGAGCAGTACTTC. This gives the protein CASSLGQLYEQYF.

The table lists this clonotype with many counts. The chain is built from TRBV19 and TRBJ2-1; tentative D call: TRBD1 (6 bases). Trimming removed 3 bases at V and 4 bases at J, with 13 bases between. The CDR3 runs to 15 residues. From germline, CDR1 is LNHDA and CDR2 SQIVND (reference sequence). The CDR3 DNA sequence: TGTGCCAGTAGTATTACAGGGAGCTCTTACAATGAGCAGTTCTTC. Protein sequence: CASSITGSSYNEQFF.

This clonotype has at least ten counts. V and J are TRBV19 and TRBJ2-1; D uncertain. Per germline, CDR1 LNHDA and CDR2 SQIVND (reference sequence). V lost 3 bases to trimming and J lost 8 bases, with 11 bases between them. This CDR3 comprises 13 residues. The CDR3 DNA reads as TGTGCCAGTAGTATCTCATGGGTCGATGAGCAGTTCTTC. It is translated as CASSISWVDEQFF.

This clonotype was observed at least ten times. V usage is TRBV6-5 and J usage is TRBJ2-1; D is possibly TRBD1 or TRBD2 (5 bases each). CDR1 and CDR2 from the germline V gene are MNHEY and SVGAGI. The CDR3 totals 14 residues. V dropped 7 bases and J dropped 2 bases, with 12 bases sitting between them. The CDR3 protein is CASKPGDAYNEQFF. The CDR3, as DNA: TGTGCCAGCAAACCCGGGGACGCCTACAATGAGCAGTTCTTC.

This clonotype was detected many times. The chain carries TRBV20-1 and TRBJ2-1, with D unclear. V was pared by 0 bases and J by 6 bases, with 9 bases between. Germline V lookup: CDR1 DFQATT, CDR2 SNEGSKA (reference sequence). The CDR3 is 13 amino acids. CDR3 in amino acids: CSARDSFPNEQFF. The CDR3 DNA is TGCAGTGCTAGAGATTCATTCCCCAATGAGCAGTTCTTC.

This clonotype was seen at least ten times. The chain couples TRBV30 to TRBJ2-2; perhaps TRBD1 as D (6 bases). Trimming stripped 4 bases from V and 4 bases from J, with 13 bases between. The germline V gene has CDR1 GTSNPN and CDR2 SVGIG (reference sequence). This CDR3 is built from 14 residues. CDR3 protein: CAWNKGVGTGELFF. Written as DNA, the CDR3 is TGTGCCTGGAATAAGGGGGTGGGCACCGGGGAGCTGTTTTTT.

This clonotype has at least ten counts. The chain carries TRBV27 and TRBJ1-1; D is unclear. The V gene's germline CDR1 is MNHEY and CDR2 SMNVEV (reference sequence). CDR3 length: 15 residues. V lost 0 bases and J lost 1, with 9 bases in between. CDR3 coding DNA: TGTGCCAGCAGTTTATCCGGACGGTGGAACACTGAAGCTTTCTTT. This translates into CASSLSGRWNTEAFF.

Ten or more counts support this clonotype. The rearrangement joins TRBV6-5 to TRBJ2-1; D tentatively reads TRBD1 or TRBD2 (6 bases each). Germline V gene data show CDR1 as MNHEY and CDR2 as SVGAGI. CDR3 length: 16 residues. Trimming stripped 5 bases from V and 1 base from J, with 15 bases between. In nucleotides, the CDR3 is TGTGCCAGCAGTGGCCCATCGGGGGCTTCCTACAATGAGCAGTTCTTC. Translating gives CASSGPSGASYNEQFF.

The sample holds many counts of this clonotype. V and J are TRBV10-3 and TRBJ2-5; TRBD2 matches at 10 bases. Germline loops: CDR1 ENHRY, CDR2 SYGVKD. V shed 6 bases, J shed 1 base, and the junction held 8 bases outside the gene matches. This CDR3 contains 16 residues. The CDR3 protein is CAISRSLAGSQETQYF. CDR3 nucleotide sequence: TGTGCCATCAGCCGGTCACTAGCGGGGAGCCAAGAGACCCAGTACTTC.

This clonotype has a count of ten or more. This rearrangement joins TRBV5-6 to TRBJ1-6; no definite D call. From germline, CDR1 is SGHDT and CDR2 YYEEEE. Between the trimmed V and J ends, which lost 0 bases and 3 bases, there was a span of 13 bases. The CDR3 spans 17 residues. The CDR3 here is CASSLVGGVDYNSPLHF. DNA of the CDR3: TGTGCCAGCAGCTTGGTCGGCGGAGTTGACTATAATTCACCCCTCCACTTT.

At least ten counts were recorded for this clonotype. The chain carries TRBV14 and TRBJ1-4, with D maybe TRBD1 (5 bases). The V end was cut by 3 bases, the J end by 0 bases, with 17 bases between. CDR1 is SGHDN, CDR2 FVKESK, per germline. This CDR3 is built from 18 residues. Here the CDR3 DNA reads TGTGCCAGCAGCCAGTGGGGCGCTCAGACTGCAACTAATGAAAAACTGTTTTTT. Translation: CASSQWGAQTATNEKLFF.

This clonotype was seen ten or more times. V and J are TRBV9 and TRBJ2-5, with unresolved D. This CDR3 contains 12 residues. CDR1 SGDLS and CDR2 YYNGEE come from the germline V gene. The V and J ends lost 3 bases and 5 bases respectively, with 8 bases between them. The DNA for the CDR3 is TGTGCCAGCAGCGGCGTGGGGGAGACCCAGTACTTC. Translating gives CASSGVGETQYF.

This clonotype was seen many times. This chain links TRBV27 with TRBJ1-2; tentatively, D is TRBD1 (6 bases). V was pared by 1 base and J by 2 bases, with 11 bases between. Germline V CDR1 and CDR2: MNHEY, SMNVEV (reference sequence). The CDR3 totals 15 residues. The CDR3 spells CASSLYGGGNYGYTF. The CDR3, as DNA: TGTGCCAGCAGTTTATACGGGGGCGGAAACTATGGCTACACCTTC.

This clonotype was counted many times. The J gene is TRBJ2-7, the V gene TRBV27; 7 nucleotides align to TRBD1. The CDR3 totals 14 residues. In germline, CDR1 is MNHEY, CDR2 SMNVEV (reference sequence). After removal of 5 bases from V and 5 bases from J, the junction contained 9 bases not matched to a gene. CDR3 sequence: CASSPDRANHEQYF. CDR3 DNA: TGTGCCAGCAGTCCTGACAGGGCTAACCACGAGCAGTACTTC.

This clonotype was detected ten times or more. This chain uses TRBV10-3 with TRBJ2-7; D is undetermined. CDR3 length: 13 residues. Germline lookup yields CDR1 ENHRY and CDR2 SYGVKD. V dropped 7 bases and J dropped 4 bases, with 14 bases sitting between them. CDR3 DNA sequence: TGTGCCATCAATCCTACGGATTCTTACGAGCAGTACTTC. Encoded protein: CAINPTDSYEQYF.

The chain uses TRBV19 and TRBJ1-5; D unclear. The CDR3 loop spans 14 amino acids. In germline, CDR1 is LNHDA, CDR2 SQIVND (reference sequence). Trimming shortened V by 7 bases and J by 8 bases, and 18 bases separated the two germline ends. The CDR3 nucleotides read TGTGCCAGTACCTTTCGGACGGGTCTCGAGCCCCAGCATTTT. The encoded protein is CASTFRTGLEPQHF.